The 31 T cell receptor beta chains below were found in one sample sequenced in a study of molecular identifiers for immune sequencing clone quantification (dated by TCRdb to 2017 to 2018). The library was obtained by PCR. Sequenced using a NextSeq 500. TCRdb reprocessing: public reads trimmed at Q25 with fastp, clones called with MiXCR, in-frame beta chains kept. Here each entry gathers all rows of one CDR3 protein and keeps the most common genes and DNA. The sample includes 80,000 to 130,000 distinct CDR3 sequences, with around a third observed a single time. Around 4.2% of the sample comes from the top ten. Sequencing was performed on naive CD8+ T cells from blood, with Jurkat cell RNA spiked in. The label giving this sample's cell subset or site can be read as: FACS-sorted CD8+CD4-CCR7+CD45RA+ naive T cells. These receptors were collected from a human donor in good health. Some libraries in this study had Jurkat cell RNA spiked in.

This clonotype came up many times. The gene calls are TRBV7-6 and TRBJ1-1; a weak D match, TRBD1 (5 bases). CDR3 length equals 15 residues. V was pared by 1 base and J by 6 bases, with 15 bases between. From germline, CDR1 is SGHVS and CDR2 FNYEAQ. CDR3 region: CASSLVQGWQAEAFF. The CDR3 region has the DNA TGTGCCAGCAGCTTAGTGCAGGGATGGCAGGCTGAAGCTTTCTTT.

This clonotype was seen a few times. CDR3 sequence: CSATGSGTYEQYF. The CDR3 DNA is TGCAGTGCTACAGGGTCTGGGACCTACGAGCAGTACTTC. The chain uses TRBV20-1 and TRBJ2-7, with D perhaps TRBD1 (5 bases). CDR3 length: 13 amino acids. Looked up from germline, CDR1 is DFQATT and CDR2 is SNEGSKA (reference sequence). Trimming shortened V by 4 bases and J by 2 bases, and 12 bases separated the two germline ends.

About this clonotype: A read error may produce the germline difference seen at one junction end. The rearrangement links TRBV12-3 or TRBV12-4 to TRBJ2-2; D is undetermined. The CDR3 runs to 14 residues. The CDR3 reads CASGLPQNTGELFF. CDR3 in DNA: TGTGCCAGCGGTTTACCCCAGAACACCGGGGAGCTGTTTTTT.

A note on this clonotype: A much larger clone is a single base away; this may be a read error. J is TRBJ2-3 and V is TRBV19, with 8 bases matching TRBD1. CDR1 is LNHDA and CDR2 is SQIVND in the germline V gene (reference sequence). There are 15 residues in the CDR3. The CDR3: CACSTDRGLPDTQYF. The DNA of the CDR3 is TGTGCCTGTAGTACCGACAGGGGCTTGCCAGATACGCAGTATTTT.

The genes are TRBV28 and TRBJ1-3; tentatively, D is TRBD1 (5 bases). CDR1 MDHEN and CDR2 SYDVKM come from the germline V gene. Deletions cut 3 bases from V and 3 bases from J, with 9 bases between. This CDR3 contains 14 residues. CDR3 sequence (DNA): TGTGCCAGCAGTTTGGGGACGGATGGAAACACCATATATTTT. Translation gives CASSLGTDGNTIYF.

This chain links TRBV7-8 with TRBJ2-3; D may be TRBD2 (6 bases). Trimming left V 3 bases short and J 1 base short, with 11 bases between. The V gene's germline CDR1 is SGHVS and CDR2 FQNEAQ. This CDR3 has 15 residues. The CDR3 reads CASSLPPGGTDTQYF. DNA of the CDR3: TGTGCCAGCAGCTTGCCCCCGGGAGGCACAGATACGCAGTATTTT.

This clonotype came up many times. V gene TRBV29-1 combines with J gene TRBJ2-5, with TRBD2 as a possible D gene (5 bases). Germline loops: CDR1 SQVTM, CDR2 ANQGSEA. The V and J ends lost 4 bases and 5 bases respectively, with 20 bases between them. The CDR3 extends over 15 amino acids. CDR3 DNA sequence: TGCAGCGTTGGCCCGGAGTTGTCGGAGGTCGAGACCCAGTACTTC. It codes for CSVGPELSEVETQYF.

This rearrangement joins TRBV6-5 to TRBJ2-2; a possible D gene is TRBD2 (5 bases). Trimming took 2 bases from V and 4 from J, leaving 17 bases between them. This CDR3 spans 17 amino acids. In germline, CDR1 is MNHEY, CDR2 SVGAGI. This chain's CDR3 is CASSYILRVPVTGELFF. As DNA, the CDR3 is TGTGCCAGCAGTTACATTTTGCGGGTTCCGGTCACCGGGGAGCTGTTTTTT.

Comment on this clonotype: A junction boundary mismatches the germline segment, possibly from a read error. This sequence joins TRBV28 and TRBJ2-3; D not certain. The V gene's germline CDR1 is MDHEN and CDR2 SYDVKM. There are 15 residues in the CDR3. The CDR3: CASSNTELITDTQCF. CDR3 nucleotide sequence: TGTGCCAGCAGTAATACAGAGCTAATCACAGATACGCAGTGTTTT.

About this clonotype itself: One base away lies a much larger clone, so this may be a sequencing read error. The chain employs TRBV27 and TRBJ1-5; D is uncertain. The CDR3 spans 12 residues. Per the germline V gene, CDR1 is MNHEY and CDR2 is SMNVEV (reference sequence). The CDR3 DNA follows: TGTGCCAGCAGTTTCACTGATCAGCCCCAGCAATTT. This gives the protein CASSFTDQPQQF.

For this clonotype: A much larger clone differs by one base, so this may be a read error. The chain joins TRBV12-3 or TRBV12-4 to TRBJ2-3; possible D gene TRBD1, 5 bases. Trimming cost V 2 bases and J 1 base, with 13 bases left between them. This CDR3 has 16 residues. The CDR3 spells CASSLWGVRGTDTQYF. The CDR3 DNA sequence: TGTGCCAGCAGTTTATGGGGCGTTCGGGGCACAGATACGCAGTATTTT.

This clonotype was detected only a few times. The rearrangement uses TRBV4-2 and TRBJ1-1; maybe TRBD1 (6 bases). V was pared by 3 bases and J by 1 base, with 9 bases between. Germline V gene lookup returns CDR1 LGHNA and CDR2 YNFKEQ. The CDR3 sequence is 14 residues long. CDR3 bases: TGTGCCAGCAGCCATGGGGGCGCGAACACTGAAGCTTTCTTT. This gives the protein CASSHGGANTEAFF.

V gene TRBV29-1 combines with J gene TRBJ2-2; no definite D call. Deletions cut 7 bases from V and 1 base from J, with 16 bases between. This CDR3 contains 15 residues. Germline V gene sequence: CDR1 SQVTM, CDR2 ANQGSEA. The CDR3 spells CSEGRVGQNTGELFF. CDR3 DNA: TGCAGCGAAGGACGAGTAGGGCAGAACACCGGGGAGCTGTTTTTT.

Details on this clonotype: A single base separates this from a much larger clone, so it may be a read error. The rearrangement uses TRBV7-6 and TRBJ2-2, with D unresolved. V was clipped by 1 base and J by 4 bases, with 13 bases between them. The CDR3 consists of 16 residues. CDR1 and CDR2 (germline): SGHVS, FNYEAQ. The CDR3 protein is CASSLVPVPGTGELFF. CDR3 nucleotide sequence: TGTGCCAGCAGCTTAGTTCCAGTCCCCGGCACCGGGGAGCTGTTTTTT.

This rearrangement joins TRBV6-5 to TRBJ2-3, with 9 bases matching TRBD1. Germline V gives CDR1 MNHEY, CDR2 SVGAGI. Trimming cost V 6 bases and J 5 bases; bases outside gene matches: 9. This CDR3 is built from 15 residues. CDR3: CASRNNRGRVDTQYF. The CDR3 DNA is TGTGCCAGCAGGAATAACAGGGGGCGGGTAGATACGCAGTATTTT.

The chain links TRBV12-3 or TRBV12-4 to TRBJ2-6; D not certain. Trimming took 10 bases from V and 0 from J, leaving 22 bases between them. The CDR3 spans 18 residues. The DNA of the CDR3 is TGTGCCACCAGCTATGGTTCCAGTAGCAGCTCTGGGGCCAACGTCCTGACTTTC. Its translation is CATSYGSSSSSGANVLTF.

The rearrangement joins TRBV19 to TRBJ2-2, with TRBD1 matching 7 bases. Germline assignment: CDR1 LNHDA and CDR2 SQIVND (reference sequence). The CDR3 is made up of 16 amino acids. V lost 4 bases, J lost 0 bases, and 5 bases stayed unmatched. The CDR3 coding sequence is TGTGCCAGTAGTAAAGACAGGGCAACGAACACCGGGGAGCTGTTTTTT. This translates into CASSKDRATNTGELFF.

V and J are TRBV9 and TRBJ2-1, with D uncertain. The CDR3 contains 17 residues. The V end lost 4 bases, the J end lost 2 bases, and 19 bases lay between the germline ends. CDR1 is SGDLS and CDR2 is YYNGEE in the germline V gene. The CDR3 is CASSPPGFGAPYNEQFF. CDR3 bases: TGTGCCAGCAGCCCTCCCGGGTTCGGTGCTCCCTACAATGAGCAGTTCTTC. Looking up the rest from reference TRBV9 and TRBJ2-1 gives the full variable domain: DSGVTQTPKHLITATGQRVTLRCSPRSGDLSVYWYQQSLDQGLQFLIQYYNGEERAKGNILERFSAQQFPDLHSELNLSSLELGDSALYFCASSPPGFGAPYNEQFFGPGTRLTVL.

On this clonotype: Just one base apart from a much larger clone, this may be a read error. V and J are TRBV7-8 and TRBJ2-5; either TRBD1 or TRBD2 may supply D (5 bases each). The CDR3 is made up of 15 amino acids. Germline CDR1 and CDR2: SGHVS and FQNEAQ. The CDR3 bases are TGTGCCAGCAGCCTGGTCTCCTCGGGGCGAGAGCCCCAGTACTTC. Translated, it gives CASSLVSSGREPQYF.

The rearrangement links TRBV24-1 to TRBJ2-7; TRBD1 matches at 10 bases. J was trimmed by 5 bases and V by 5 bases; bases with no gene match: 5. The germline V gene encodes CDR1 KGHDR and CDR2 SFDVKD. This CDR3 region has 14 residues. The CDR3 sequence: CATSGTGTGDEQYF. The CDR3 region has the DNA TGTGCCACCAGTGGCACCGGGACAGGGGACGAGCAGTACTTC.

This clonotype occurred a few times. The genes are TRBV4-1 and TRBJ2-5, with D maybe TRBD1 (7 bases). Between the trimmed V and J ends, which lost 8 bases and 3 bases, there was a span of 10 bases. The CDR3 consists of 12 residues. Germline loops: CDR1 MGHRA, CDR2 YSYEKL. Here the CDR3 reads CASGGTEETQYF. DNA of the CDR3: TGCGCCAGCGGGGGGACAGAAGAGACCCAGTACTTC.

The V call is TRBV29-1, the J call TRBJ2-1, with 7 nucleotides matching TRBD1. The V gene end was trimmed by 7 bases and the J gene end by 0 bases; junction bases not matched to a gene: 6. The length of the CDR3 is 14 residues. The germline gives CDR1 SQVTM, CDR2 ANQGSEA. CDR3 amino acids: CSGAGTVSYNEQFF. CDR3 DNA sequence: TGCAGCGGTGCCGGGACAGTCTCCTACAATGAGCAGTTCTTC.

This clonotype was seen more than once but under ten times. The chain joins TRBV5-6 to TRBJ2-1, with D possibly being TRBD2 (5 bases). The CDR3 totals 12 residues. Looked up from germline, CDR1 is SGHDT and CDR2 is YYEEEE. V was pared by 5 bases and J by 9 bases, with 12 bases between. DNA for the CDR3: TGTGCCAGCAGAGCGGCGGTCACTGAGCAGTTCTTC. Protein product: CASRAAVTEQFF.

This sequence joins TRBV27 and TRBJ1-1; 7 positions match TRBD1. J gave up 4 bases and V 3 bases, and 8 bases lay outside the gene matches. In germline, CDR1 is MNHEY, CDR2 SMNVEV (reference sequence). The CDR3 spans 15 residues. DNA of the CDR3: TGTGCCAGCAGTTTCTCGACAGGGTTGGGCACTGAAGCTTTCTTT. This encodes CASSFSTGLGTEAFF.

To note about this clonotype: Germline is not matched at one junction end, which may reflect a read error. V usage is TRBV7-8 and J usage is TRBJ2-1; 10 nucleotides align to TRBD2. The length of the CDR3 is 15 residues. The germline gives CDR1 SGHVS, CDR2 FQNEAQ. The CDR3 region is CTSSLPLAGVNEQFF. Written as DNA, the CDR3 is TGTACCAGCAGCTTACCCCTAGCGGGGGTCAATGAGCAGTTCTTC.

This clonotype was counted a single time. A much more abundant neighbour one base away suggests this may be a read error. This rearrangement joins TRBV7-2 to TRBJ2-3; TRBD2 is a possible D gene (6 bases). Trimming left V 5 bases short and J 4 bases short, with 16 bases between. The CDR3 runs 15 residues. The germline CDR1 and CDR2 sequences are SGHTA and FQGNSA. The CDR3 DNA sequence: TGTGCCAGCAGCCCCCACGCTAGCGTCCCAGATACGCAGTATTTT. This translates into CASSPHASVPDTQYF. Looking up the rest from reference TRBV7-2 and TRBJ2-3 gives the full variable domain: GAGVSQSPSNKVTEKGKDVELRCDPISGHTALYWYRQSLGQGLEFLIYFQGNSAPDKSGLPSDRFSAERTGGSVSTLTIQRTQQEDSAVYLCASSPHASVPDTQYFGPGTRLTVL.

This clonotype was observed at least ten times. The chain is built from TRBV13 and TRBJ2-6; the D call may be TRBD1 or TRBD2 (5 bases each). Deletions cut 3 bases from V and 0 bases from J, with 12 bases between. The CDR3 length is 17 residues. Germline loops: CDR1 PRHDT, CDR2 FYEKMQ (reference sequence). CDR3 region: CASSLGTPYSGANVLTF. The CDR3 bases are TGTGCCAGCAGCTTGGGGACCCCGTACTCTGGGGCCAACGTCCTGACTTTC.

The rearrangement uses TRBV7-6 and TRBJ2-5, with D tentatively TRBD2 (7 bases). The CDR3 spans 14 residues. Germline V lookup: CDR1 SGHVS, CDR2 FNYEAQ. V was clipped by 2 bases and J by 4 bases, with 11 bases between them. Written as DNA, the CDR3 is TGTGCCAGCAGCTTATCGGGGGGCGTAGAGACCCAGTACTTC. Its translation: CASSLSGGVETQYF.

This clonotype was picked up a small number of times. V and J are TRBV6-2 or TRBV6-3 and TRBJ2-7; 7 nucleotides match TRBD2. This CDR3 has 13 residues. Germline CDR1 is MNHEY and CDR2 is SVGEGT. V gave up 4 bases and J gave up 3 bases; unmatched junction bases: 3. Here the CDR3 reads CASSSRDYYEQYF. CDR3 DNA: TGTGCCAGCAGTTCCCGGGACTACTACGAGCAGTACTTC.

In this sample, this clonotype turned up a few times. The V and J genes are TRBV20-1 and TRBJ2-3, with D unclear. CDR1 and CDR2 from the germline V gene are DFQATT and SNEGSKA (reference sequence). The CDR3 runs 12 residues. V lost 6 bases and J 2 bases, leaving 9 bases between the germline ends. The CDR3 reads CSAPGFTDTQYF. The CDR3 DNA is TGCAGTGCCCCGGGCTTCACAGATACGCAGTATTTT.

The V and J genes are TRBV24-1 and TRBJ2-6; D gene uncertain. This CDR3 contains 13 residues. Deletions cut 7 bases from V and 2 bases from J, with 5 bases between. Looked up from germline, CDR1 is KGHDR and CDR2 is SFDVKD. The CDR3 here is CATRAPGANVLTF. The CDR3, as DNA: TGTGCCACCAGAGCCCCTGGGGCCAACGTCCTGACTTTC.